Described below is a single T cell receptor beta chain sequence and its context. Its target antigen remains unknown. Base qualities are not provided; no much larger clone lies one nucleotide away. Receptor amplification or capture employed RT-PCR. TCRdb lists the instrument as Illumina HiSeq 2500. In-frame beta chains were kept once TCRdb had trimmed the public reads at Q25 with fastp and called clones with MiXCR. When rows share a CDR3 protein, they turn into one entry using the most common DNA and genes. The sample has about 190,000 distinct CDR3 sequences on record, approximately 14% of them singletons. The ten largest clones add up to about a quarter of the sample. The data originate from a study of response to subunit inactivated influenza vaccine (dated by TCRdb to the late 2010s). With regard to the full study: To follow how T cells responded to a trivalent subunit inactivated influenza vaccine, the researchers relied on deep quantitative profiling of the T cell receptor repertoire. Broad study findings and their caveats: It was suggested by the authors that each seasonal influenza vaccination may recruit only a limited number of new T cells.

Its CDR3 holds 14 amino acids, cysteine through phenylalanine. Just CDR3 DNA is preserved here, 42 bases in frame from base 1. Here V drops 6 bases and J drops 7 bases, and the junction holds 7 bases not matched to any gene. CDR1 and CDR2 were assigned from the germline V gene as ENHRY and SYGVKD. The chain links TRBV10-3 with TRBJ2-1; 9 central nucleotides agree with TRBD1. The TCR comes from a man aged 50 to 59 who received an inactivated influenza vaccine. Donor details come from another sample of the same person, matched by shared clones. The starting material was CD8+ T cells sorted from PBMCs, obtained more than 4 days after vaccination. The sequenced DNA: TGTGCCATCAGCCAGGGGACAGGGTGGAATGAGCAGTTCTTC. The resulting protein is CAISQGTGWNEQFF.